This T cell receptor beta chain emerged from a study of beta chain features in type 1 diabetes. Looking at the study overall: All samples yielded some 110 million examined sorted cells.

Per the germline V gene, CDR1 is MGHDK and CDR2 is SYGVNS. The ends lost 2 bases at V and 2 bases at J; junction bases unmatched: 2. CDR3 length: 14 residues. The investigators reverse transcribed all of the isolated RNA, so they sequenced expressed TCRB transcripts. TCRdb keeps only in-frame clones here, not all; method: immunoSEQ multiplex PCR. This sample has 620,000 or so clones, with around a sixth found just once. The gene calls are TRBV25-1 and TRBJ1-2; 7 nucleotides line up with TRBD1. The sequenced sample consisted of naive CD4+ T cells from blood. This TCR came from a young man in good health. The CDR3 DNA is TGTGCCAGCAGTGAAATGGGACAGAACTATGGCTACACCTTC. It is translated as CASSEMGQNYGYTF.